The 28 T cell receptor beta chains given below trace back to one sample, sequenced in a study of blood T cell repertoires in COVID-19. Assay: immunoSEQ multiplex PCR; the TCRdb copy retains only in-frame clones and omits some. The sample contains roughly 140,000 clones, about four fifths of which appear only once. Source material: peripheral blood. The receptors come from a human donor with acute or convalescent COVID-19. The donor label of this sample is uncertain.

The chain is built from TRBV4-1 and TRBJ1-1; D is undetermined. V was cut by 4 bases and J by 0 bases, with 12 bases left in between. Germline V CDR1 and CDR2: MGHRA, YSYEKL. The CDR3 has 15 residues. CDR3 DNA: TGCGCCAGCAGCCCCCAGGTTTTCATGAACACTGAAGCTTTCTTT. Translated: CASSPQVFMNTEAFF.

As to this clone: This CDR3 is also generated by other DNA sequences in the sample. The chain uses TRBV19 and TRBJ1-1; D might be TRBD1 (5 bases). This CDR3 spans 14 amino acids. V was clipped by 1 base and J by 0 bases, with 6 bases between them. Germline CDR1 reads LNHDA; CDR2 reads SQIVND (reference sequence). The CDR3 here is CASSIGQMNTEAFF. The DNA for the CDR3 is TGTGCCAGTAGTATAGGACAGATGAACACTGAAGCTTTCTTT.

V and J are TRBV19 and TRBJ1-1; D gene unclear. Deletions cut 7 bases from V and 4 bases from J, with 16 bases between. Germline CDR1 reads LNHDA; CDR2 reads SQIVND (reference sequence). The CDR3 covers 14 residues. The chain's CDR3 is CASTSATRGTEAFF. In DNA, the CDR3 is TGTGCCAGTACCTCTGCCACTCGGGGCACTGAAGCTTTCTTT.

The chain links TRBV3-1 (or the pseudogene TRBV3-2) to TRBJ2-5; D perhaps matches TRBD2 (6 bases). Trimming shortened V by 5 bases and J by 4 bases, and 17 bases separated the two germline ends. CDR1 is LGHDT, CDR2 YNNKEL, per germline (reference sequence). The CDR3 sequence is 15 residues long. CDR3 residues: CASSWRDGGGETQYF. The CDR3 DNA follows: TGTGCCAGCAGCTGGAGGGACGGTGGAGGAGAGACCCAGTACTTC.

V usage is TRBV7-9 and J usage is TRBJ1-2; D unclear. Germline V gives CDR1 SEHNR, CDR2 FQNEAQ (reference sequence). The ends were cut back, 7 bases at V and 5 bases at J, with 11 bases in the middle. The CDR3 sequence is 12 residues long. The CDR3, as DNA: TGTGCCAGCACCCCGACGGGGTATGGCTACACCTTC. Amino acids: CASTPTGYGYTF.

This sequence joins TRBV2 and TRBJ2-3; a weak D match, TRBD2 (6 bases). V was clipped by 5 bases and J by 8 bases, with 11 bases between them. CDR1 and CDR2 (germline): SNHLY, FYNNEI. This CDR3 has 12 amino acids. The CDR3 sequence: CASSWDLGTQYF. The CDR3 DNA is TGTGCCAGCAGTTGGGACTTAGGTACGCAGTATTTT. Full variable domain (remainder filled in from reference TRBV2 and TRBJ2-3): EPEVTQTPSHQVTQMGQEVILRCVPISNHLYFYWYRQILGQKVEFLVSFYNNEISEKSEIFDDQFSVERPDGSNFTLKIRSTKLEDSAMYFCASSWDLGTQYFGPGTRLTVL.

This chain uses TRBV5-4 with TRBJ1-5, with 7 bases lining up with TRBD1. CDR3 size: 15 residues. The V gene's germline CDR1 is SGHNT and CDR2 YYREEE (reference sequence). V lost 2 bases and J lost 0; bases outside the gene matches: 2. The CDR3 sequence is CASSFGTDSNQPQHF. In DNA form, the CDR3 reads TGTGCCAGCAGCTTTGGGACAGATAGCAATCAGCCCCAGCATTTT.

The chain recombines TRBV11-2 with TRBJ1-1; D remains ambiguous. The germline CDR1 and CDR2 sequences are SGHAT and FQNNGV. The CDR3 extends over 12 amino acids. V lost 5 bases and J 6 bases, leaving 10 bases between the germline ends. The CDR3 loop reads CASSLQLSEAFF. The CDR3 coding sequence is TGTGCCAGCAGCCTGCAGTTGTCTGAAGCTTTCTTT.

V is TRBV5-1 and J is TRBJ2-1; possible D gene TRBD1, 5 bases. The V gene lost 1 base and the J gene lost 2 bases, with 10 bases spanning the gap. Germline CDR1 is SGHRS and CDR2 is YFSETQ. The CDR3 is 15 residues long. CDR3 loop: CASSLQQGTYNEQFF. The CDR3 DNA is TGCGCCAGCAGCTTGCAGCAGGGCACCTACAATGAGCAGTTCTTC.

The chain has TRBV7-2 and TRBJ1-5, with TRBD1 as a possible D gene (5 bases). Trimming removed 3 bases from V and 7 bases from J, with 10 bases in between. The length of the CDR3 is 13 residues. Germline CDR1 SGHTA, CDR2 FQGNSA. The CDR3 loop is CASSLQGGQPQHF. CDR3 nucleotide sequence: TGTGCCAGCAGCTTGCAGGGAGGCCAGCCCCAGCATTTT. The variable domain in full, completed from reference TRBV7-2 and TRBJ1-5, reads GAGVSQSPSNKVTEKGKDVELRCDPISGHTALYWYRQSLGQGLEFLIYFQGNSAPDKSGLPSDRFSAERTGGSVSTLTIQRTQQEDSAVYLCASSLQGGQPQHFGDGTRLSIL.

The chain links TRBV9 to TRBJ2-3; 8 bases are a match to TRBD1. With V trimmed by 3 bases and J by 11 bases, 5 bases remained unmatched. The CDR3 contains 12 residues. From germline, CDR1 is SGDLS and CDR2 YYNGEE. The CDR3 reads CASSGQGSRQYF. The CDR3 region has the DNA TGTGCCAGCAGCGGACAGGGGTCTAGGCAGTATTTT.

The DNA for the CDR3 is TGTGCCAGCAGCCCTTCACTTAACACTGAAGCTTTCTTT. Translated: CASSPSLNTEAFF. V usage is TRBV7-8 and J usage is TRBJ1-1; D not certain. Trimming took 5 bases from V and 2 from J, leaving 9 bases between them. The CDR3 totals 13 residues. Germline loops: CDR1 SGHVS, CDR2 FQNEAQ.

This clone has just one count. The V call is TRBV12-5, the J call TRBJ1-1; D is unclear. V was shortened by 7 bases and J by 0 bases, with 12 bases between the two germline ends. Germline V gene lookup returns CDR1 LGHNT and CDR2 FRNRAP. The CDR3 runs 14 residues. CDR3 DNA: TGTGCTAGTGCGCGGGCAGGAGTGAACACTGAAGCTTTCTTT. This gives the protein CASARAGVNTEAFF.

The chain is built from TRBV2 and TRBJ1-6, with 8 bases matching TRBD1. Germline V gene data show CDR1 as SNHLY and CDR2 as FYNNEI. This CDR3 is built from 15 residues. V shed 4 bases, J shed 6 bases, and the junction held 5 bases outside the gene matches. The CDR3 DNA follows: TGTGCCAGCAGTGCTCTCGGACAGGGTAATTCACCCCTCCACTTT. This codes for CASSALGQGNSPLHF. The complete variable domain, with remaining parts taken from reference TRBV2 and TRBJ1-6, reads EPEVTQTPSHQVTQMGQEVILRCVPISNHLYFYWYRQILGQKVEFLVSFYNNEISEKSEIFDDQFSVERPDGSNFTLKIRSTKLEDSAMYFCASSALGQGNSPLHFGNGTRLTVT.

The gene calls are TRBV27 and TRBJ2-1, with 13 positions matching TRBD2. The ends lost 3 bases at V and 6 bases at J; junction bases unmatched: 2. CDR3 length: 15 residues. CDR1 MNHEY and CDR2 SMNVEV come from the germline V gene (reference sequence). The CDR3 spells CASSFGLAGVNEQFF. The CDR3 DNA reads TGTGCCAGCAGTTTTGGACTAGCGGGGGTCAATGAGCAGTTCTTC.

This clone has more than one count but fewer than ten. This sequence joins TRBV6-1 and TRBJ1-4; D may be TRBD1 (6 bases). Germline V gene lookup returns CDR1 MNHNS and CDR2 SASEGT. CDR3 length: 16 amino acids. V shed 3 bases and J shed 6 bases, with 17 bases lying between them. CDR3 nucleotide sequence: TGTGCCAGCAGTGACCCCTTACAGGGAGTATATGAAAAACTGTTTTTT. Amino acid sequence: CASSDPLQGVYEKLFF.

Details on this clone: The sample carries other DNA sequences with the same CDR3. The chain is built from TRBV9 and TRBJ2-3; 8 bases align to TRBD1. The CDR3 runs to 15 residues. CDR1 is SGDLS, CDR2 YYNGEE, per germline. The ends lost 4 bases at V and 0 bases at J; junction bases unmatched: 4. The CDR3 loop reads CASSPRQGSTDTQYF. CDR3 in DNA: TGTGCCAGCAGCCCCCGACAGGGGAGCACAGATACGCAGTATTTT.

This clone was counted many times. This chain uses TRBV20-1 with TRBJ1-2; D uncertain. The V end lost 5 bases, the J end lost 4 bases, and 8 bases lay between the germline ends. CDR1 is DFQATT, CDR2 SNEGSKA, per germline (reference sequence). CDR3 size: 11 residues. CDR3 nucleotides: TGCAGTGCTGAGGGTTTCTATGGCTACACCTTC. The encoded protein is CSAEGFYGYTF.

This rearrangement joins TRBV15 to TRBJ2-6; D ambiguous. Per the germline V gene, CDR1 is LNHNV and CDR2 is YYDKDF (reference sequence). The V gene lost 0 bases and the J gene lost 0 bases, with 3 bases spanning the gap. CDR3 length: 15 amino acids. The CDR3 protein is CATSRDYSGANVLTF. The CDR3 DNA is TGTGCCACCAGCAGAGATTACTCTGGGGCCAACGTCCTGACTTTC. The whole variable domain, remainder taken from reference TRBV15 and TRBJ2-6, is DAMVIQNPRYQVTQFGKPVTLSCSQTLNHNVMYWYQQKSSQAPKLLFHYYDKDFNNEADTPDNFQSRRPNTSFCFLDIRSPGLGDTAMYLCATSRDYSGANVLTFGAGSRLTVL.

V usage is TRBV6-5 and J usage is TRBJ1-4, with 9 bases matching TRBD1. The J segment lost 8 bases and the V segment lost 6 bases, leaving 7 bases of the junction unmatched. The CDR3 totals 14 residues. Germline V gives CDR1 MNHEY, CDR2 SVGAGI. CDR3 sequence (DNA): TGTGCCAGCAGCCTCACAGGGGGCGACGAAAAACTGTTTTTT. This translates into CASSLTGGDEKLFF.

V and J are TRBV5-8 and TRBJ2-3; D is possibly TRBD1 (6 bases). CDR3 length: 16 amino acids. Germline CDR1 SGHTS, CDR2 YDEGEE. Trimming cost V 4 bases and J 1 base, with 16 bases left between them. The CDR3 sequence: CASSKGHQSGTDTQYF. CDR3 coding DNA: TGTGCCAGCAGCAAGGGACACCAAAGTGGCACAGATACGCAGTATTTT. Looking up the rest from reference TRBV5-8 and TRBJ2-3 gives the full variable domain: EAGVTQSPTHLIKTRGQQATLRCSPISGHTSVYWYQQALGLGLQFLLWYDEGEERNRGNFPPRFSGRQFPNYSSELNVNALELEDSALYLCASSKGHQSGTDTQYFGPGTRLTVL.

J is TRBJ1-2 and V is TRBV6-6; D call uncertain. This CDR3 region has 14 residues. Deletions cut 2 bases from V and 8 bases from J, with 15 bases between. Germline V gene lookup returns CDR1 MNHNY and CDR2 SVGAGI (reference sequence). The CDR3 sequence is CASSYRTPSSGYTF. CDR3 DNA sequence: TGTGCCAGCAGTTACCGAACTCCGAGCTCCGGCTACACCTTC.

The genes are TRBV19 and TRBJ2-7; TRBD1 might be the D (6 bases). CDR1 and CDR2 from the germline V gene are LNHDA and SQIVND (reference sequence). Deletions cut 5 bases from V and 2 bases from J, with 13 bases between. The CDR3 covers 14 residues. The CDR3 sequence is CASSASTGPYEQYF. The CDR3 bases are TGTGCCAGTAGTGCCTCGACAGGCCCCTACGAGCAGTACTTC.

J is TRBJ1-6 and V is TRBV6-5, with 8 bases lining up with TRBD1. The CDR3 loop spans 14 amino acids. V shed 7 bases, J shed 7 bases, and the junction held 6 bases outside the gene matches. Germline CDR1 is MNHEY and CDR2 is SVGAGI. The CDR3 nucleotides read TGTGCCAGCACGGGACAGGCAGGGAATTCACCCCTCCACTTT. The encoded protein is CASTGQAGNSPLHF.

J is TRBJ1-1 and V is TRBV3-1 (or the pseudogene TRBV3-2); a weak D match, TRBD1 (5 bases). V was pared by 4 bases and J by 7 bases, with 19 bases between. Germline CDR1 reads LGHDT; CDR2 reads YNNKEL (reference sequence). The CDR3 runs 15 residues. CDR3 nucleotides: TGTGCCAGCAGCCTGTCGAAGACCCGGGGGAGTGAAGCTTTCTTT. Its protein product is CASSLSKTRGSEAFF.

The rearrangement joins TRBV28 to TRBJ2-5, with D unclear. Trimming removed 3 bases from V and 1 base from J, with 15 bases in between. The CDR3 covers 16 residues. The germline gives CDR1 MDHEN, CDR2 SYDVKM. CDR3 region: CASSFVTGSTQETQYF. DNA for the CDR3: TGTGCCAGCAGTTTCGTGACTGGAAGTACCCAAGAGACCCAGTACTTC.

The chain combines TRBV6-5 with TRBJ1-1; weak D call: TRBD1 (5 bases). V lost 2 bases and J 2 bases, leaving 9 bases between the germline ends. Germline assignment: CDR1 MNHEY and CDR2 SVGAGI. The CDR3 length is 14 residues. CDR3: CASSYRQQNTEAFF. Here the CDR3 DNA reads TGTGCCAGCAGTTACAGACAGCAAAACACTGAAGCTTTCTTT.

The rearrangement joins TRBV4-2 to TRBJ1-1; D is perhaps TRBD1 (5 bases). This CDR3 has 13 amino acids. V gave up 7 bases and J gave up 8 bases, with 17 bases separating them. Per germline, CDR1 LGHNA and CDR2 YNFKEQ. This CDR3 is CASTHSAQGEAFF. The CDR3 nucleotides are TGTGCCAGCACCCATTCGGCCCAGGGAGAAGCTTTCTTT.